The 28 T cell receptor beta chains reported below all come from one sample, sequenced in a study of control samples from healthy donors and cancer patients (dated by TCRdb to 2019 to 2021). Libraries were prepared through the immunoSEQ multiplex PCR assay. Not all clones reach the TCRdb copy of this immuneACCESS table, which keeps in-frame sequences only. Checked studies attribute under half of the gap to unresolved V genes and leave the rest unexplained. Present in this sample are 85,000 to 95,000 clones, around 80% of which were seen just once. In total, the top ten clones hold approximately 9.8% of the sample. Sequencing used blood. These receptors originate from a woman aged 55-75 years in good health.

This chain joins TRBV7-6 and TRBJ1-5; D is unresolved. The CDR3 has 13 residues. With 2 bases removed from V and 5 bases from J, the gap between germline ends came to 7 bases. From germline, CDR1 is SGHVS and CDR2 FNYEAQ. The CDR3 DNA follows: TGTGCCAGCAGCTTAAATGGGGATCAGCCCCAGCATTTT. Translating it yields CASSLNGDQPQHF.

This clone was observed a single time. The chain is built from TRBV24-1 and TRBJ2-1; no clear D. From germline, CDR1 is KGHDR and CDR2 SFDVKD. CDR3 length equals 11 residues. Between the trimmed V and J ends, which lost 6 bases and 8 bases, there was a span of 7 bases. CDR3 bases: TGTGCCACCAGTAGGACGGATGAGCAGTTCTTC. Its translation is CATSRTDEQFF.

This chain links TRBV18 with TRBJ2-3, with 8 bases fitting TRBD2. The trim removed 4 bases at V and 3 bases at J, leaving 6 bases unmatched. This CDR3 has 15 amino acids. Germline values: CDR1 KGHSH, CDR2 LQKENI. In DNA form, the CDR3 reads TGTGCCAGCTCACGATTACGGGGGGGAACAGATACGCAGTATTTT. Protein product: CASSRLRGGTDTQYF.

This sequence joins TRBV10-2 and TRBJ1-1; 12 bases are shared with TRBD1. V was pared by 2 bases and J by 5 bases, with 6 bases of the junction left unmatched. Germline lookup yields CDR1 WSHSY and CDR2 SAAADI. The CDR3 totals 16 residues. In DNA, the CDR3 is TGCGCCAGCAGTGAGCGGGACAGGGGGCAATTGACTGAAGCTTTCTTT. Its translation is CASSERDRGQLTEAFF.

The rearrangement uses TRBV19 and TRBJ2-3; D unclear. Germline values: CDR1 LNHDA, CDR2 SQIVND (reference sequence). V was shortened by 1 base and J by 3 bases, with 11 bases between the two germline ends. This CDR3 spans 15 amino acids. The CDR3 spells CASSIGSGSTDTQYF. In nucleotides, the CDR3 is TGTGCCAGTAGTATAGGTAGTGGCTCGACAGATACGCAGTATTTT.

This clone was picked up one time. The chain joins TRBV27 to TRBJ2-1, with 8 bases fitting TRBD2. Germline V CDR1 and CDR2: MNHEY, SMNVEV (reference sequence). The CDR3 consists of 16 residues. V trimming: 5 bases; J trimming: 3 bases; junction bases outside the gene matches: 9. The CDR3 reads CASSRGVGGVYNEQFF. Here the CDR3 DNA reads TGTGCCAGCAGTAGGGGAGTCGGGGGGGTCTACAATGAGCAGTTCTTC.

V usage is TRBV4-2 and J usage is TRBJ2-2, with D possibly TRBD2 on 5 matching bases. The germline CDR1 and CDR2 sequences are LGHNA and YNFKEQ. V was shortened by 0 bases and J by 0 bases, with 11 bases between the two germline ends. This CDR3 region has 17 residues. CDR3 in amino acids: CASSQDPDGTNTGELFF. Written as DNA, the CDR3 is TGTGCCAGCAGCCAAGATCCAGACGGGACGAACACCGGGGAGCTGTTTTTT.

The V and J genes are TRBV7-9 and TRBJ1-2; 10 bases fit TRBD1. This CDR3 comprises 14 residues. The J segment lost 4 bases and the V segment lost 5 bases, leaving 4 bases of the junction unmatched. In germline, CDR1 is SEHNR, CDR2 FQNEAQ (reference sequence). CDR3 DNA: TGTGCCAGCAGCGAGGGACAGGGGTTCTATGGCTACACCTTC. It encodes CASSEGQGFYGYTF.

J is TRBJ1-2 and V is TRBV30, with D possibly matching TRBD1 (5 bases). Germline CDR1 is GTSNPN and CDR2 is SVGIG (reference sequence). The germline V and J ends were trimmed by 0 bases and 4 bases, with 9 bases remaining between them. The CDR3 is 13 amino acids. This CDR3 reads CAWSVGGAYGYTF. The DNA for the CDR3 is TGTGCCTGGAGTGTTGGGGGTGCCTATGGCTACACCTTC. The variable domain in full, completed from reference TRBV30 and TRBJ1-2, reads SQTIHQWPATLVQPVGSPLSLECTVEGTSNPNLYWYRQAAGRGLQLLFYSVGIGQISSEVPQNLSASRPQDRQFILSSKKLLLSDSGFYLCAWSVGGAYGYTFGSGTRLTVV.

This clone was detected once. J is TRBJ1-3 and V is TRBV20-1; no clear D gene. This CDR3 is 11 amino acids long. V lost 4 bases and J lost 0, with 1 base in between. Germline-derived CDR1 and CDR2 are DFQATT and SNEGSKA (reference sequence). The DNA for the CDR3 is TGCAGTGCTATCTCTGGAAACACCATATATTTT. This sequence encodes CSAISGNTIYF.

The rearrangement links TRBV28 to TRBJ1-4; 9 bases are a match to TRBD1. J gave up 7 bases and V 5 bases, and 5 bases lay outside the gene matches. The CDR3 length is 14 residues. CDR1 is MDHEN, CDR2 SYDVKM, per germline. CDR3 protein: CASSPPGQGEKLFF. DNA of the CDR3: TGTGCCAGCAGTCCGCCGGGACAGGGTGAAAAACTGTTTTTT.

This chain uses TRBV7-2 with TRBJ2-3, with D possibly being TRBD2 (6 bases). This CDR3 contains 17 residues. Looked up from germline, CDR1 is SGHTA and CDR2 is FQGNSA. Trimming pared 3 bases from V and 2 bases from J, leaving 18 bases between. Here the CDR3 DNA reads TGTGCCAGCAGCTTGGGAGGTGCAGGCCTCCTCACAGATACGCAGTATTTT. It yields the protein CASSLGGAGLLTDTQYF.

Comments on this clone: Relative to the germline gene, one junction end is altered; a read error may explain this. The V and J genes are TRBV19 and TRBJ1-5; D is unresolved. The CDR3 spans 15 residues. The V gene's germline CDR1 is LNHDA and CDR2 SQIVND (reference sequence). As DNA, the CDR3 is TGTGCCATTTCGACACTTTCAAGGAGCATTCAGCCCCAGCATTTT. Its protein is CAISTLSRSIQPQHF. Drawing the rest from reference TRBV19 and TRBJ1-5, the complete variable domain is DGGITQSPKYLFRKEGQNVTLSCEQNLNHDAMYWYRQDPGQGLRLIYYSQIVNDFQKGDIAEGYSVSREKKESFPLTVTSAQKNPTAFYLCAISTLSRSIQPQHFGDGTRLSIL.

The CDR3 region is CASSLLTSGRSTDTQYF. As DNA, the CDR3 is TGCGCCAGCAGCCTCCTGACTAGCGGGAGGAGCACAGATACGCAGTATTTT. V is TRBV5-1 and J is TRBJ2-3, with TRBD2 matching 13 bases. Looked up from germline, CDR1 is SGHRS and CDR2 is YFSETQ. With V trimmed by 4 bases and J by 0 bases, 5 bases remained unmatched. The CDR3 runs to 17 residues.

In this sample, this clone turned up once. The genes are TRBV19 and TRBJ1-5; the match to TRBD1 covers 8 bases. The length of the CDR3 is 15 residues. Germline V gene sequence: CDR1 LNHDA, CDR2 SQIVND (reference sequence). Unmatched junction bases numbered 6, after V lost 1 base and J lost 7 bases. CDR3 amino acids: CASSIVGQGEQPQHF. The DNA of the CDR3 is TGTGCCAGTAGTATAGTTGGACAGGGTGAACAGCCCCAGCATTTT.

The gene calls are TRBV27 and TRBJ1-4; D not certain. The CDR3 covers 13 residues. Trimming removed 2 bases at V and 6 bases at J, with 7 bases between. Germline CDR1 and CDR2: MNHEY and SMNVEV (reference sequence). CDR3 DNA: TGTGCCAGCAGTTTACACAAGGATGAAAAACTGTTTTTT. Protein product: CASSLHKDEKLFF. Looking up the rest from reference TRBV27 and TRBJ1-4 gives the full variable domain: EAQVTQNPRYLITVTGKKLTVTCSQNMNHEYMSWYRQDPGLGLRQIYYSMNVEVTDKGDVPEGYKVSRKEKRNFPLILESPSPNQTSLYFCASSLHKDEKLFFGSGTQLSVL.

The chain recombines TRBV5-1 with TRBJ2-7, with TRBD2 matching over 15 bases. The J segment lost 1 base and the V segment lost 4 bases, leaving 3 bases of the junction unmatched. Germline V gene data show CDR1 as SGHRS and CDR2 as YFSETQ. The CDR3 covers 16 residues. The CDR3: CASSQGTSGGSYEQYF. In DNA, the CDR3 is TGCGCCAGCAGCCAAGGGACTAGCGGGGGGTCCTACGAGCAGTACTTC.

V gene TRBV7-9 combines with J gene TRBJ2-5, with D uncertain. The CDR3 is made up of 14 amino acids. The V and J ends lost 5 bases and 4 bases respectively, with 14 bases between them. Germline V gene data show CDR1 as SEHNR and CDR2 as FQNEAQ (reference sequence). For the CDR3, the DNA is TGTGCCAGCAGCAGTGAGGTAGACGGAGAGACCCAGTACTTC. This translates into CASSSEVDGETQYF.

The V call is TRBV4-1, the J call TRBJ2-1, with 7 bases that match TRBD2. V lost 3 bases and J lost 2; bases outside the gene matches: 4. CDR3 size: 15 residues. Germline assignment: CDR1 MGHRA and CDR2 YSYEKL. The CDR3 DNA is TGCGCCAGCAGCCATGGGGGGACTACCTACAATGAGCAGTTCTTC. Its protein product is CASSHGGTTYNEQFF.

The chain links TRBV28 to TRBJ2-5; possible D gene TRBD1, 7 bases. V lost 10 bases, J lost 6 bases, and 21 bases lay in between. In germline, CDR1 is MDHEN, CDR2 SYDVKM. The CDR3 runs to 14 residues. CDR3 in amino acids: CAIAPWQGGKTQYF. As DNA, the CDR3 is TGTGCCATCGCACCCTGGCAGGGGGGAAAGACCCAGTACTTC.

The chain links TRBV7-2 to TRBJ2-5, with D possibly matching TRBD2 (5 bases). The V end was cut by 5 bases, the J end by 4 bases, with 14 bases between. CDR3 length: 14 residues. From germline, CDR1 is SGHTA and CDR2 FQGNSA. CDR3 region: CASSPTRVRETQYF. In DNA, the CDR3 is TGTGCCAGCAGCCCTACTAGAGTTCGAGAGACCCAGTACTTC.

The chain joins TRBV18 to TRBJ1-2; TRBD1 agrees at 9 bases. This CDR3 is 13 amino acids long. CDR1 KGHSH and CDR2 LQKENI come from the germline V gene. The ends lost 4 bases at V and 6 bases at J; junction bases unmatched: 3. The DNA for the CDR3 is TGTGCCAGCTCACAACAGGGGGCGGATGGCTACACCTTC. Its protein is CASSQQGADGYTF.

This chain links TRBV5-4 with TRBJ1-4; D possibly corresponds to TRBD1 (5 bases). The CDR3 covers 16 residues. Trimming pared 2 bases from V and 0 bases from J, leaving 11 bases between. Per germline, CDR1 SGHNT and CDR2 YYREEE (reference sequence). Written as DNA, the CDR3 is TGTGCCAGCAGCTTCAGACAGCCTGCAACTAATGAAAAACTGTTTTTT. Translated: CASSFRQPATNEKLFF.

The chain is built from TRBV24-1 and TRBJ2-4; weak D call: TRBD1 (5 bases). From germline, CDR1 is KGHDR and CDR2 SFDVKD. There are 17 residues in the CDR3. Trimming cost V 2 bases and J 9 bases, with 22 bases left between them. For the CDR3, the DNA is TGTGCCACCAGTGATTCCTTTCTCCTAGACAGCCTTGCCATTCAGTACTTC. Residues: CATSDSFLLDSLAIQYF.

The chain combines TRBV6-5 with TRBJ1-2; TRBD1 matches 7 bases. The V gene end was trimmed by 8 bases and the J gene end by 5 bases; junction bases not matched to a gene: 8. Germline CDR1 MNHEY, CDR2 SVGAGI. This CDR3 has 13 amino acids. CDR3 nucleotides: TGTGCCAGCGAGTGGGAACAGGGGTATGGCTACACCTTC. Translating gives CASEWEQGYGYTF.

The chain joins TRBV3-1 (or the pseudogene TRBV3-2) to TRBJ1-1; D is unresolved. This CDR3 has 14 amino acids. V was trimmed by 4 bases and J by 1 base, leaving 10 bases between them. Per germline, CDR1 LGHDT and CDR2 YNNKEL (reference sequence). The DNA of the CDR3 is TGTGCCAGCAGCCCAAGGGCCAGGAACACTGAAGCTTTCTTT. It yields the protein CASSPRARNTEAFF.

This chain links TRBV4-1 with TRBJ2-1, with 11 bases that match TRBD2. The CDR3 loop spans 15 amino acids. Losses at the gene ends were 2 bases for V and 15 bases for J; bases not matched to a gene: 12. CDR1 is MGHRA, CDR2 YSYEKL, per germline. The CDR3 reads CASSQPTLAGGEAFF. For the CDR3, the DNA is TGCGCCAGCAGCCAACCGACCCTAGCGGGGGGTGAGGCGTTCTTC.

This chain connects TRBV29-1 to TRBJ1-6; D call uncertain. Germline V gene data show CDR1 as SQVTM and CDR2 as ANQGSEA. CDR3 size: 12 residues. V lost 7 bases to trimming and J lost 4 bases, with 8 bases between them. The CDR3 DNA reads as TGCAGCGGCGGGGATTATAATTCACCCCTCCACTTT. This sequence encodes CSGGDYNSPLHF.